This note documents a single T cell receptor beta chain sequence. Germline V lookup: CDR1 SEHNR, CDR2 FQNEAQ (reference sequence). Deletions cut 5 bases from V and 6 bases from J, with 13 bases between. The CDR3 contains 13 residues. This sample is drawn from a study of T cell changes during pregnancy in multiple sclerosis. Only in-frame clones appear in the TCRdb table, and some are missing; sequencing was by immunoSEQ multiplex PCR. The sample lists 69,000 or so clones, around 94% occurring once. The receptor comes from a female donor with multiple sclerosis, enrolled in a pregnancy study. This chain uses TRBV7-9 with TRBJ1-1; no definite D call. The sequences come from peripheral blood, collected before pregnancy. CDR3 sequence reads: CASSPLRVPEAFF. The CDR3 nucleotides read TGTGCCAGCAGCCCACTCCGGGTCCCTGAAGCTTTCTTT.